This TCR beta chain was recorded in a study of OX40 agonist ivuxolimab in advanced cancers. Whole-study context: Mean age approximately 59 years, range 23 to 79; 82.7% male.

This CDR3 has 13 residues. V lost 1 base and J 7 bases, leaving 11 bases between the germline ends. Per germline, CDR1 SGHNT and CDR2 YYREEE (reference sequence). Clones were sequenced by immunoSEQ multiplex PCR, and TCRdb holds only the in-frame ones, with some missing. The sample has approximately 10,000 clones; 88% are singletons. This material consisted of CD4+ or CD8+ T cells sorted from blood, taken in a trial of the OX40 agonist ivuxolimab. The rearrangement uses TRBV5-4 and TRBJ1-1; no reliable D call. The receptor's source is an adult with an advanced solid tumor such as melanoma, head and neck, liver or kidney cancer. CDR3 DNA: TGTGCCAGCAGCTTGTCTGGGAAAAATGAAGCTTTCTTT. It translates to CASSLSGKNEAFF.